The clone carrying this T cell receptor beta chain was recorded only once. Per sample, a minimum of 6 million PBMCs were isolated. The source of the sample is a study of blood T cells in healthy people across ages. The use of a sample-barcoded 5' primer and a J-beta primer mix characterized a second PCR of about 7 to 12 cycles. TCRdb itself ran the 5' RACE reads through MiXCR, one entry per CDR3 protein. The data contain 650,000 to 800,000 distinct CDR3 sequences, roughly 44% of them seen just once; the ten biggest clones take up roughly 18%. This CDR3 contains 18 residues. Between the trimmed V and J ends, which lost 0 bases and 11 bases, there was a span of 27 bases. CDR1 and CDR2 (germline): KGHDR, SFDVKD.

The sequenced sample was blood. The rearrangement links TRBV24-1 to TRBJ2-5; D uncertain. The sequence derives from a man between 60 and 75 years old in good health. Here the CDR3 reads CATSDLWGQHTTNSEQYF. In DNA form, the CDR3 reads TGTGCCACCAGTGATTTGTGGGGTCAACATACCACAAATTCTGAGCAGTACTTC.